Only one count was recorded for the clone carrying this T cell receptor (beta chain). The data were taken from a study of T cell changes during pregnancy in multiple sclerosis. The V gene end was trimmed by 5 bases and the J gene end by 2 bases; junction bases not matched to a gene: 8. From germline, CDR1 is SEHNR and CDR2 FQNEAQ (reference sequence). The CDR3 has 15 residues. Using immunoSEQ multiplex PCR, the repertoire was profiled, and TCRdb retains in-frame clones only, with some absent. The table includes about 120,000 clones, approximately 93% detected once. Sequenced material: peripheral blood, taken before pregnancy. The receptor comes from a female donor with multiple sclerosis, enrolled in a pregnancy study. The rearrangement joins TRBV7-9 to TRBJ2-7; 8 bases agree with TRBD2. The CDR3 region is CASSPSGGETYEQYF. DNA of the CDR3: TGTGCCAGCAGCCCAAGCGGGGGAGAAACCTACGAGCAGTACTTC. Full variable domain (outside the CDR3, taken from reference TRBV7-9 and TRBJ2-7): DTGVSQNPRHKITKRGQNVTFRCDPISEHNRLYWYRQTLGQGPEFLTYFQNEAQLEKSRLLSDRFSAERPKGSFSTLEIQRTEQGDSAMYLCASSPSGGETYEQYFGPGTRLTVT.